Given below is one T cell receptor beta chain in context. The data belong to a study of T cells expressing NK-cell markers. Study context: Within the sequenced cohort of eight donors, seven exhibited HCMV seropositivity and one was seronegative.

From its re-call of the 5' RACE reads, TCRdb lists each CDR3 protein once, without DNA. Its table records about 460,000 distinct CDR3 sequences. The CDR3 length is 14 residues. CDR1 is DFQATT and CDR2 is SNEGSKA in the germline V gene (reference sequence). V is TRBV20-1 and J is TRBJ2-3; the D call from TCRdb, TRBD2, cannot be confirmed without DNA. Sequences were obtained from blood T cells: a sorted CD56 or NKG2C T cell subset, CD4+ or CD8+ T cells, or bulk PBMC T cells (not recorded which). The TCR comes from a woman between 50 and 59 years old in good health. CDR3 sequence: CSTLPPRAVDTQYF.